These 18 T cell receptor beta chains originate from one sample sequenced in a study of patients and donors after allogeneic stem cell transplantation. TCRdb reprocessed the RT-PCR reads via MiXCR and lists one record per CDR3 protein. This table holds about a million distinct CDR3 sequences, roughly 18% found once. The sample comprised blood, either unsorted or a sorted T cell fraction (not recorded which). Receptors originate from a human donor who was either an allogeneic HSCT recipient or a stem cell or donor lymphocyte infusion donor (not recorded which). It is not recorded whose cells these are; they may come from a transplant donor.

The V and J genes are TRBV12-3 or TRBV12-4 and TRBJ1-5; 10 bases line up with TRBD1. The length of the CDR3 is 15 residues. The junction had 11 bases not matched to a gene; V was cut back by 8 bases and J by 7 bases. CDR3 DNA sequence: TGTGCCAGCGGACTAGGACAGGGGGTTTCGCAGCCCCAGCATTTT. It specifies CASGLGQGVSQPQHF.

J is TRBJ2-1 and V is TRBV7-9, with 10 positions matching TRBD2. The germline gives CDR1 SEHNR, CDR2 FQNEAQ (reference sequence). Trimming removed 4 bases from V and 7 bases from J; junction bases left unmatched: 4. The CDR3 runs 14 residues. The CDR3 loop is CASSSTSGINEQFF. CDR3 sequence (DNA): TGTGCCAGCAGCTCAACTAGCGGGATAAATGAGCAGTTCTTC.

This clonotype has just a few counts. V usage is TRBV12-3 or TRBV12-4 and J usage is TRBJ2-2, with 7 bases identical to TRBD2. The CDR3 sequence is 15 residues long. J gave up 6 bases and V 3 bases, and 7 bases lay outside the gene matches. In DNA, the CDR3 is TGTGCCAGCAGTTTGGGAGGGAGCCCAGCCGGGGAGCTGTTTTTT. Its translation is CASSLGGSPAGELFF.

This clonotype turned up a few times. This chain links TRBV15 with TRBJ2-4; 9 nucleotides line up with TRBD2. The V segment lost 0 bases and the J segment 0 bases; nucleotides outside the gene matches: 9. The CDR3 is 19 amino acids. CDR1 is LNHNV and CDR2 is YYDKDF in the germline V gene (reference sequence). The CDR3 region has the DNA TGTGCCACCAGCAGAGATCTGGCGGGGGGGTCTCTAGCCAAAAACATTCAGTACTTC. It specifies CATSRDLAGGSLAKNIQYF.

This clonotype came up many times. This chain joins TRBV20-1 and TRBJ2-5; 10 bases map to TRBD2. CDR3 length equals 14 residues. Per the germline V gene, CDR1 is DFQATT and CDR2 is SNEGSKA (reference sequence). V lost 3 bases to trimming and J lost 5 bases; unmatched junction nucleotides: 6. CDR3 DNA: TGCAGTGCTAGTAGGCTAGCGGGGGTTGAGACCCAGTACTTC. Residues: CSASRLAGVETQYF.

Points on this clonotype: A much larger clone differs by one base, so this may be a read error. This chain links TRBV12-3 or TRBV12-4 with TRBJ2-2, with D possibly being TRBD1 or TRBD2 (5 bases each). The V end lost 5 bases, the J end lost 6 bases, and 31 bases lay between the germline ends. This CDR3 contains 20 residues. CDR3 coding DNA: TGTGCCAGCAGTCCCCTCCGGGGCGGGCTAAATAAGGAACCAGCCGGGGAGCTGTTTTTT. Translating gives CASSPLRGGLNKEPAGELFF.

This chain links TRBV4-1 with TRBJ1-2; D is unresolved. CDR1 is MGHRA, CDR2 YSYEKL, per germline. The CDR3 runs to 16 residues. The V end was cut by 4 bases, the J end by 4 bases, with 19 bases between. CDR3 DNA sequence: TGCGCCAGCAGCCTACCAACAAGTTTGGGTTTCTATGGCTACACCTTC. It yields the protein CASSLPTSLGFYGYTF.

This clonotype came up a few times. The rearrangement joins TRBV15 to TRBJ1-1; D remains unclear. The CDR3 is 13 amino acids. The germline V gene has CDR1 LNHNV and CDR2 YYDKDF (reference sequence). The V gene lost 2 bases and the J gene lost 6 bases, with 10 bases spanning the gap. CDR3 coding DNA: TGTGCCACCAGCAGAACCTCGGGCCCTGAAGCTTTCTTT. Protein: CATSRTSGPEAFF.

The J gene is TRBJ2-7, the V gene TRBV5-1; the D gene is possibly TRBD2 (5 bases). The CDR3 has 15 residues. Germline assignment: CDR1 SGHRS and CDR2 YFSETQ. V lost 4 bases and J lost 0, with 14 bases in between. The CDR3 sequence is CASSPGGISSYEQYF. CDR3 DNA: TGCGCCAGCAGCCCCGGAGGAATCTCCTCCTACGAGCAGTACTTC.

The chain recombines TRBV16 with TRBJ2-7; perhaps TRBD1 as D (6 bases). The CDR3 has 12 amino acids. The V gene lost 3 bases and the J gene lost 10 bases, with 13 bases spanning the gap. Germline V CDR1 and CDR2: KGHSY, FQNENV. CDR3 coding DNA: TGTGCCAGCAGCCAGGGACATTCAGCCCAGTACTTC. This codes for CASSQGHSAQYF.

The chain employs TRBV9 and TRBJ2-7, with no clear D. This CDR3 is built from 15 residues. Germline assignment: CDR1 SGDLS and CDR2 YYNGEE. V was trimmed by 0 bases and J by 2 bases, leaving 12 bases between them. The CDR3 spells CASSVEALSTYEQYF. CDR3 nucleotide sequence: TGTGCCAGCAGCGTAGAAGCCTTATCGACCTACGAGCAGTACTTC.

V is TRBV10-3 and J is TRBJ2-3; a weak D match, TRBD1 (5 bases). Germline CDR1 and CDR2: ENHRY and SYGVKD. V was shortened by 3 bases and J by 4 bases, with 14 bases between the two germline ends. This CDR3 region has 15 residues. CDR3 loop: CAISETRAVADTQYF. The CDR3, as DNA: TGTGCCATCAGTGAAACCAGGGCTGTGGCAGATACGCAGTATTTT.

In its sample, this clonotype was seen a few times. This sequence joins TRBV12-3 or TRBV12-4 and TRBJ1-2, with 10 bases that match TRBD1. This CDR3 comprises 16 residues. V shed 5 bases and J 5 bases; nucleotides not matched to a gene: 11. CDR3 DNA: TGTGCCAGCAGTCCGTTAGGGACAGGGGTTAGGTATGGCTACACCTTC. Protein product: CASSPLGTGVRYGYTF.

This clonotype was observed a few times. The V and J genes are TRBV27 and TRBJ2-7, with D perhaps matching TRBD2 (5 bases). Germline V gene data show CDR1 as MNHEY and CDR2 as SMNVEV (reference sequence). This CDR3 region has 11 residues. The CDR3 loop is CATRGSYEQYF. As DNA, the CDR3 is TGTGCGACACGCGGGTCCTACGAGCAGTACTTC.

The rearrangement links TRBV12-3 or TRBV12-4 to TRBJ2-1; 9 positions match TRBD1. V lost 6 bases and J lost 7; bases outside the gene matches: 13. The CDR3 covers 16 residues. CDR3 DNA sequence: TGTGCCAGCAGGGGGACAGGGACAGTAGCGCTTAATGAGCAGTTCTTC. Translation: CASRGTGTVALNEQFF.

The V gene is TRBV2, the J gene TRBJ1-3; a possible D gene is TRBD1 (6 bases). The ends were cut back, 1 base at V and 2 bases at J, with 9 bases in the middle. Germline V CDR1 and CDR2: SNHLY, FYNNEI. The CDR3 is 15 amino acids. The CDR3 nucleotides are TGTGCCAGCAGTGAAGATTGGACAGCTGGAAACACCATATATTTT. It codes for CASSEDWTAGNTIYF.

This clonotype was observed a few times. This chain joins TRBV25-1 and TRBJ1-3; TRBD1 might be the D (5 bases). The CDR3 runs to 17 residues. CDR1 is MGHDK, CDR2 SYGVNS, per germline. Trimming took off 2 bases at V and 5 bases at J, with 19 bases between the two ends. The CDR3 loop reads CASSEARGDRPRNTIYF. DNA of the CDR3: TGTGCCAGCAGTGAAGCTAGGGGCGACAGACCGAGAAACACCATATATTTT.

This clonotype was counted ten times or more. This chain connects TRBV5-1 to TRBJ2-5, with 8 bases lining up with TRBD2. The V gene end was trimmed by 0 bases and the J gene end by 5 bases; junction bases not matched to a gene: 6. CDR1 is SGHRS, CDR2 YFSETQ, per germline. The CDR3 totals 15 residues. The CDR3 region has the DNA TGCGCCAGCAGCTTGGGCGGTAGCGGGAAGGAGACCCAGTACTTC. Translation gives CASSLGGSGKETQYF.